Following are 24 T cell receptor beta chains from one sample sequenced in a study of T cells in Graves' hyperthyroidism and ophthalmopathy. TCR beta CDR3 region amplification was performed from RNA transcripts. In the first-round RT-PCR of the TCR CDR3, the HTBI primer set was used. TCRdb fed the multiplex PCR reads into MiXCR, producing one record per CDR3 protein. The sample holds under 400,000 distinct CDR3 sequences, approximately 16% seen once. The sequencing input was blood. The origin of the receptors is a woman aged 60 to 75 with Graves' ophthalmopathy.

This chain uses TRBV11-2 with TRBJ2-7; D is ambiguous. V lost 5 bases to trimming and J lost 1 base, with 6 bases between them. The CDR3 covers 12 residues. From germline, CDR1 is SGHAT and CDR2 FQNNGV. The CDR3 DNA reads TGTGCCAGCAGCCACCGGTCCTACGAGCAGTACTTC. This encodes CASSHRSYEQYF.

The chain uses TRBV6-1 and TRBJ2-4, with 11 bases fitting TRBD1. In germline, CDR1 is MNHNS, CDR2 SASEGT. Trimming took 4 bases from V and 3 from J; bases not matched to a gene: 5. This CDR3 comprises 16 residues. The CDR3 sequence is CASSVGQGGSKNIQYF. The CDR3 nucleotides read TGTGCCAGCAGTGTGGGACAGGGGGGGAGCAAAAACATTCAGTACTTC.

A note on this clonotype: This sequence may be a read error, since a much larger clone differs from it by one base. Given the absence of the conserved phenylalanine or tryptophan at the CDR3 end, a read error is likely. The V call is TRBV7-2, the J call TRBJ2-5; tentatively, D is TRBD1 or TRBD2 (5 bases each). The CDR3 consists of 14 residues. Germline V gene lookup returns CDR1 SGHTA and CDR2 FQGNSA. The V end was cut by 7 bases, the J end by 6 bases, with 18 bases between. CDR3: CASNSGRLGKTQYL. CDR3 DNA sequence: TGTGCCAGCAACTCGGGACGACTTGGGAAGACCCAGTACCTC.

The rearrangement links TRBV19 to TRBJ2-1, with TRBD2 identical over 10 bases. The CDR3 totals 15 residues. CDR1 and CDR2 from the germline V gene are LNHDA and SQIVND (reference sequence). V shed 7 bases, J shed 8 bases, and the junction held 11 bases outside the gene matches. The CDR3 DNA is TGTGCCAGTATGGAGCGGGGGGGCTCCCGGGATGAGCAGTTCTTC. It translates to CASMERGGSRDEQFF.

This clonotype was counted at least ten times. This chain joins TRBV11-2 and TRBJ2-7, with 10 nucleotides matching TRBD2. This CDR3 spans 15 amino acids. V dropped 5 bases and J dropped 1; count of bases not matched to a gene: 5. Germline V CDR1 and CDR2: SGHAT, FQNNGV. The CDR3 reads CASSLGLADSYEQYF. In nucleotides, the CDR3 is TGTGCCAGCAGCCTCGGACTAGCGGATTCCTACGAGCAGTACTTC.

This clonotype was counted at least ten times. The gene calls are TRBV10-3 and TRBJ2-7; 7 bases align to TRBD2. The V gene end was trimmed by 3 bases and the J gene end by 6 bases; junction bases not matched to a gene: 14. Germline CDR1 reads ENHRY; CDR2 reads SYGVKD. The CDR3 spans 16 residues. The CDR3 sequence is CAISEGVGGSRGEQYF. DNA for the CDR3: TGTGCCATCAGTGAAGGGGTGGGCGGGAGCCGGGGCGAGCAGTACTTC.

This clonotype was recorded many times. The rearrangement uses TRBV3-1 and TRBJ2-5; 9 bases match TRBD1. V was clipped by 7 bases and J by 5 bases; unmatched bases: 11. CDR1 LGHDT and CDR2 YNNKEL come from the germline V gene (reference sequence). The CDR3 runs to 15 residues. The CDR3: CASTQTGQGWETQYF. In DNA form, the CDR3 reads TGTGCCAGCACCCAGACAGGACAGGGGTGGGAGACCCAGTACTTC.

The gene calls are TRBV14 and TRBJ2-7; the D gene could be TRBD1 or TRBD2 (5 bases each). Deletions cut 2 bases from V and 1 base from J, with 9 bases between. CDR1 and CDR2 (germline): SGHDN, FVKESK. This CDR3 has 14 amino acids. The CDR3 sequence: CASSQMGVSYEQYF. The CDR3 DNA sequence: TGTGCCAGCAGCCAAATGGGGGTGTCCTACGAGCAGTACTTC.

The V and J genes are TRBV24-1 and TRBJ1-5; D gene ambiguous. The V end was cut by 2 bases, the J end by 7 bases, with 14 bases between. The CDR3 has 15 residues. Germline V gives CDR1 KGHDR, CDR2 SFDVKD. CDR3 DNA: TGTGCCACCAGTGATTCCACCCTCGTGGGACAGCCCCAGCATTTT. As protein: CATSDSTLVGQPQHF.

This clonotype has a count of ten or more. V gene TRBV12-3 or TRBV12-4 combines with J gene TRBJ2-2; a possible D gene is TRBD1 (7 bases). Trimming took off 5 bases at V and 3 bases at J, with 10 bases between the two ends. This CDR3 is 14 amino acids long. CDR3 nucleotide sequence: TGTGCCAGCAGTGTCAGGGGGGACACCGGGGAGCTGTTTTTT. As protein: CASSVRGDTGELFF.

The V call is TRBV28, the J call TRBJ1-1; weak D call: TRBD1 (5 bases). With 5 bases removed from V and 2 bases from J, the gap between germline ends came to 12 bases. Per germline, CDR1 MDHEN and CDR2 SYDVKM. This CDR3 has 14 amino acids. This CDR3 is CASSLQVPNTEAFF. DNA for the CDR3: TGTGCCAGCAGTCTACAGGTACCCAACACTGAAGCTTTCTTT.

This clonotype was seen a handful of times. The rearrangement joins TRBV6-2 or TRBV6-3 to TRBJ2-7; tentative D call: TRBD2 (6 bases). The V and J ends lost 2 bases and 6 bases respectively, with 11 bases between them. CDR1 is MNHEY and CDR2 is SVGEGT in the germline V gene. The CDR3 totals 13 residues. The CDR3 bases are TGTGCCAGCAGTTACATGGAGGGTACCGAGCAGTACTTC. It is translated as CASSYMEGTEQYF.

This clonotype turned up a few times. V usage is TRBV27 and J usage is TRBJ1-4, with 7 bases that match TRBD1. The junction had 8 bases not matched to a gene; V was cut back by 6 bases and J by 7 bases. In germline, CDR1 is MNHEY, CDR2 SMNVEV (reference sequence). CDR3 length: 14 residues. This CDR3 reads CASRQQGRGEKLFF. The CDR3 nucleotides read TGTGCCAGCAGGCAACAGGGGAGGGGTGAAAAACTGTTTTTT.

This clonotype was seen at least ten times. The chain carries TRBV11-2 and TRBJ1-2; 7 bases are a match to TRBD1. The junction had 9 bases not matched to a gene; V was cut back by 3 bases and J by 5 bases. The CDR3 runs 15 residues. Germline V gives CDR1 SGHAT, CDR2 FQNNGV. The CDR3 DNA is TGTGCCAGCAGCTTCTCTATGCGACAGGGATATGGCTACACCTTC. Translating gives CASSFSMRQGYGYTF.

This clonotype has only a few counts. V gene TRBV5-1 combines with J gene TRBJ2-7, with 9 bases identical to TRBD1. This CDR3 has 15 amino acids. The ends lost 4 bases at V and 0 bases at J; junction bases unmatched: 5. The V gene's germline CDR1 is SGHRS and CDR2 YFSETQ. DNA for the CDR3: TGCGCCAGCAGCATATCGACAGGGGGCTCCTACGAGCAGTACTTC. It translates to CASSISTGGSYEQYF.

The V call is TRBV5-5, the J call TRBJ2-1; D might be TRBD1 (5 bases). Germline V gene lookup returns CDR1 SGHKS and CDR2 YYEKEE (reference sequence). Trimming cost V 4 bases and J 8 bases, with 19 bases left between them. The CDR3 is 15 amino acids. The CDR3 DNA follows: TGTGCCAGCAGCGCACAGGTCCACGGCGCCTATGAGCAGTTCTTC. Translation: CASSAQVHGAYEQFF.

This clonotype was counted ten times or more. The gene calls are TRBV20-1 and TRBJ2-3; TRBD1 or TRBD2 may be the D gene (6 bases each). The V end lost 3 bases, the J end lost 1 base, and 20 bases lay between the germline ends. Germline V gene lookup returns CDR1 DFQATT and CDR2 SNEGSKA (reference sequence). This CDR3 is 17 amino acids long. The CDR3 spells CSARGAGRERGTDTQYF. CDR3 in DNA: TGCAGTGCTAGGGGGGCGGGCCGGGAGAGAGGCACAGATACGCAGTATTTT.

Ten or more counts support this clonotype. The CDR3 loop is CSARPRWSSGANVLTF. DNA of the CDR3: TGCAGTGCTAGACCGAGGTGGAGCTCTGGGGCCAACGTCCTGACTTTC. The rearrangement joins TRBV20-1 to TRBJ2-6; D gene uncertain. CDR1 and CDR2 (germline): DFQATT, SNEGSKA (reference sequence). The CDR3 runs to 16 residues. Trimming removed 2 bases at V and 0 bases at J, with 11 bases between.

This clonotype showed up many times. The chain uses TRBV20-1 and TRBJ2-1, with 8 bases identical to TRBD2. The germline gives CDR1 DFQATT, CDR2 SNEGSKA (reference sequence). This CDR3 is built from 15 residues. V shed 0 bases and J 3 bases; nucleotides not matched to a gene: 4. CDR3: CSARDQREFYNEQFF. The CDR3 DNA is TGCAGTGCTAGAGATCAGCGGGAGTTCTACAATGAGCAGTTCTTC.

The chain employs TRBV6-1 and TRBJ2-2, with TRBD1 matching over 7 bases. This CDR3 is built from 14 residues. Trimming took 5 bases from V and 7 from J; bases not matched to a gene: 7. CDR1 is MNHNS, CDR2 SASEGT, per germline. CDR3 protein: CASSNRQGNGELFF. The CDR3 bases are TGTGCCAGCAGTAACCGACAGGGTAACGGGGAGCTGTTTTTT.

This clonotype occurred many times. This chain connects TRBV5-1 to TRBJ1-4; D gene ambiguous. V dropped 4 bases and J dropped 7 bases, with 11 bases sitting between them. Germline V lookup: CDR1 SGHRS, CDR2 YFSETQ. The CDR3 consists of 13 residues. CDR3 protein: CASSPDFGEKLFF. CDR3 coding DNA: TGCGCCAGCAGCCCTGATTTTGGTGAAAAACTGTTTTTT.

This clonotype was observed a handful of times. CDR3 nucleotides: TGTGCCAGCAGAACGGGGACAGGGGTCAATGAGCAGTTCTTC. Its protein is CASRTGTGVNEQFF. The rearrangement joins TRBV2 to TRBJ2-1; TRBD1 agrees at 10 bases. The J segment lost 6 bases and the V segment lost 6 bases, leaving 5 bases of the junction unmatched. The CDR3 length is 14 residues. Germline values: CDR1 SNHLY, CDR2 FYNNEI.

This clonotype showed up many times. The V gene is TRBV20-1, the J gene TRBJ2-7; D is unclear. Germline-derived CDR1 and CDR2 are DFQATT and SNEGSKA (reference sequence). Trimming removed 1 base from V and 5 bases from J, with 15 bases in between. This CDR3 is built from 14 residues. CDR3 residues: CSARARALWDEQYF. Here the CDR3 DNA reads TGCAGTGCTAGAGCTCGGGCCCTGTGGGACGAGCAGTACTTC.

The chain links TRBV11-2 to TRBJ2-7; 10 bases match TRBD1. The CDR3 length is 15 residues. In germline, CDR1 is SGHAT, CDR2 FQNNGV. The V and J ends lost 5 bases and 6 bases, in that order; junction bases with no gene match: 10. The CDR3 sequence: CASSPPGQGGSEQYF. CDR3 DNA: TGTGCCAGCAGCCCCCCCGGACAGGGGGGGAGCGAGCAGTACTTC.